The entry that follows covers one T cell receptor beta chain sequence. TCRdb recomputed calls from the 5' RACE reads with MiXCR, one row per CDR3 protein. The sample consists of about 140,000 distinct CDR3 sequences, roughly 4% of them appearing once. This record comes from a study of human T cells and chemical hapten exposure. The CDR3 is 15 amino acids. Between the trimmed V and J ends, which lost 7 bases and 4 bases, there was a span of 16 bases. Germline V gives CDR1 MNHEY, CDR2 SMNVEV (reference sequence). The starting material, unfractionated whole blood, was used for total RNA extraction. The V gene is TRBV27, the J gene TRBJ2-2; D may be TRBD1 (6 bases). The TCR sequence derives from a female donor in good health. The CDR3 reads CASNPGQGCTGELFF. CDR3 nucleotide sequence: TGTGCCAGCAATCCGGGGCAGGGGTGCACCGGGGAGCTGTTTTTT.